The 7 T cell receptor beta chains below come from one sample, sequenced in a study of blood T cell repertoires in COVID-19. Assay: immunoSEQ multiplex PCR; the TCRdb copy retains only in-frame clones and omits some. The table records about 64,000 clones, 75% to 95% of them present only once. The specimen sequenced was peripheral blood. Receptor source: a woman of 80 years or more with active COVID-19.

J is TRBJ2-7 and V is TRBV5-1; 11 bases map to TRBD1. J was trimmed by 2 bases and V by 5 bases; bases with no gene match: 12. CDR1 and CDR2 from the germline V gene are SGHRS and YFSETQ. This CDR3 contains 17 residues. The CDR3 here is CASRRGQGAPGTYEQYF. CDR3 sequence (DNA): TGCGCCAGCAGGCGTGGACAGGGGGCGCCGGGTACCTACGAGCAGTACTTC.

The rearrangement links TRBV27 to TRBJ2-7, with TRBD1 matching 9 bases. The ends lost 4 bases at V and 6 bases at J; junction bases unmatched: 7. Germline values: CDR1 MNHEY, CDR2 SMNVEV (reference sequence). CDR3 size: 14 residues. The CDR3 is CASSSGTGPGEQYF. CDR3 bases: TGTGCCAGCAGTTCGGGGACAGGGCCGGGCGAGCAGTACTTC.

In regard to this clone: The junction shows a germline mismatch at one end, possibly a read error. The chain employs TRBV14 and TRBJ2-5, with 9 positions matching TRBD1. Germline lookup yields CDR1 SGHDN and CDR2 FVKESK. CDR3 size: 14 residues. Written as DNA, the CDR3 is TGTGCCAGCAGTCAAGGGACAGGGTATGGGACCCAGTACTTC. It codes for CASSQGTGYGTQYF.

This rearrangement joins TRBV6-5 to TRBJ2-1; tentatively, D is TRBD1 (6 bases). V gave up 7 bases and J gave up 4 bases, with 14 bases separating them. The CDR3 is made up of 14 amino acids. Germline V lookup: CDR1 MNHEY, CDR2 SVGAGI. The CDR3 coding sequence is TGTGCCAGCAAGCTTAGGGACAAATACAATGAGCAGTTCTTC. It codes for CASKLRDKYNEQFF.

This chain connects TRBV11-3 to TRBJ2-3; TRBD2 aligns across 7 bases. The trim removed 3 bases at V and 5 bases at J, leaving 5 bases unmatched. The length of the CDR3 is 14 residues. Germline CDR1 and CDR2: SGHNT and YENEEA. CDR3 nucleotide sequence: TGTGCCAGCAGCTTGGGGAGGGCGGTAGATACGCAGTATTTT. This sequence encodes CASSLGRAVDTQYF.

The chain employs TRBV19 and TRBJ2-1, with 10 bases identical to TRBD2. V lost 4 bases to trimming and J lost 9 bases; unmatched junction nucleotides: 12. Per the germline V gene, CDR1 is LNHDA and CDR2 is SQIVND (reference sequence). This CDR3 is built from 16 residues. The CDR3 region is CASSNHQREGLPEQFF. CDR3 coding DNA: TGTGCCAGTAGTAACCACCAGCGGGAGGGCCTTCCTGAGCAGTTCTTC.

The chain couples TRBV27 to TRBJ1-6, with D perhaps TRBD1 (6 bases). Deletions cut 6 bases from V and 5 bases from J, with 11 bases between. The CDR3 is 14 residues long. The germline V gene encodes CDR1 MNHEY and CDR2 SMNVEV (reference sequence). The CDR3 DNA reads as TGTGCCAGCAGCCCTTGGACAGATAATTCACCCCTCCACTTT. Amino acid sequence: CASSPWTDNSPLHF.